This T cell receptor (beta chain) was recorded in a study of blood T cell repertoires in COVID-19. CDR3 length: 13 amino acids. Germline CDR1 reads KGHSH; CDR2 reads LQKENI. The V segment lost 2 bases and the J segment 5 bases; nucleotides outside the gene matches: 1. As concerns this clone: This sample includes further DNA sequences coding for the same CDR3.

In the authors' methods: The authors estimated nucleated cell counts from reference gene primer amplification. Sequencing used immunoSEQ multiplex PCR; TCRdb keeps in-frame clones, though not all of them. That table gives V, J and clone size, and the DNA gave D and trimming. Altogether approximately 140,000 clones are present, around 84% being singletons, with the ten largest covering under 2.5%. The chain recombines TRBV18 with TRBJ2-7, with 9 bases matching TRBD1. The sequenced sample was peripheral blood. The TCR comes from a man aged 70-80 years with acute or convalescent COVID-19. CDR3 coding DNA: TGTGCCAGCTCACCAGGGACAGGGAACGAGCAGTACTTC. It is translated as CASSPGTGNEQYF.